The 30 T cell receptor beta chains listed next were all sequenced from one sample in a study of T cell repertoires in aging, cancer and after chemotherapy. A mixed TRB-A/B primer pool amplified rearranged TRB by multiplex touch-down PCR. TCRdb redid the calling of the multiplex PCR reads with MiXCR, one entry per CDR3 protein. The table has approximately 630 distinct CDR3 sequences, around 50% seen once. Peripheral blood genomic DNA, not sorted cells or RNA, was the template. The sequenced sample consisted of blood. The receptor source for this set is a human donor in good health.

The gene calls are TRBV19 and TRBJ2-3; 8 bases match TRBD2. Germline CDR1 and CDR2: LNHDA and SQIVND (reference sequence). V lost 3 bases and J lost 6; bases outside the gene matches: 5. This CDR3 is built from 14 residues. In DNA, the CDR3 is TGTGCCAGTAGTATCGGCGGGGGGTCCGATACGCAGTATTTT. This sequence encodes CASSIGGGSDTQYF.

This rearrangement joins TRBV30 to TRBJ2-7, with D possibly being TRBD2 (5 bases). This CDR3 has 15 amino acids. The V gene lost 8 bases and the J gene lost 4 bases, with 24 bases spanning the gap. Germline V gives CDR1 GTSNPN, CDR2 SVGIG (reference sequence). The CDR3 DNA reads TGTGCCAGTACCCGTACCGGGCCATCGGGGTACGAGCAGTACTTC. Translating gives CASTRTGPSGYEQYF. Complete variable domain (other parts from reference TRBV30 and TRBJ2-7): SQTIHQWPATLVQPVGSPLSLECTVEGTSNPNLYWYRQAAGRGLQLLFYSVGIGQISSEVPQNLSASRPQDRQFILSSKKLLLSDSGFYLCASTRTGPSGYEQYFGPGTRLTVT.

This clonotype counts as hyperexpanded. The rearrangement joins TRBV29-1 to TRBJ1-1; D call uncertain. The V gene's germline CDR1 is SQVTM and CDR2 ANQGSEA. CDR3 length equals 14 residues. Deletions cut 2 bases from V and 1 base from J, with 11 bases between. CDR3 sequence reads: CSVEPNGENTEAFF. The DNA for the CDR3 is TGCAGCGTTGAACCAAACGGAGAGAACACTGAAGCTTTCTTT.

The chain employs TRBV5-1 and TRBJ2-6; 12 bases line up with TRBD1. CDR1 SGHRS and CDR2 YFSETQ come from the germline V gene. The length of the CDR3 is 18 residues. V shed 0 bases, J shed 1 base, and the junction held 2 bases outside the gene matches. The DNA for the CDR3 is TGCGCCAGCAGCTTGGAGGGACAGGGGGCGTCTGGGGCCAACGTCCTGACTTTC. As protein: CASSLEGQGASGANVLTF.

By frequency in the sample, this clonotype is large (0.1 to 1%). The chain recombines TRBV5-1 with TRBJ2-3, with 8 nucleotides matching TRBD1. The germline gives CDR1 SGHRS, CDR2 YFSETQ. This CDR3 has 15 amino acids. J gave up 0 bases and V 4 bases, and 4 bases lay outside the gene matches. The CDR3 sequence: CASSPGQESTDTQYF. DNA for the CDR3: TGCGCCAGCAGCCCGGGACAGGAGAGCACAGATACGCAGTATTTT.

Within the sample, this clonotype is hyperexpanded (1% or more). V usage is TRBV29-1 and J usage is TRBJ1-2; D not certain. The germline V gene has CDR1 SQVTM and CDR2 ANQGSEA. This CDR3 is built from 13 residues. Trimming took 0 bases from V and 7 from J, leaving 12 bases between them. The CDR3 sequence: CSVEESGVFGYTF. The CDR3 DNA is TGCAGCGTTGAAGAGTCCGGGGTTTTTGGCTACACCTTC.

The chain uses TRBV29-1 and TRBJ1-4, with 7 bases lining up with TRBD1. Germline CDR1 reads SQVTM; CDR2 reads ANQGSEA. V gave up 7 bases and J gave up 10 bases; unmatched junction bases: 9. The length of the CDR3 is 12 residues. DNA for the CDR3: TGCAGCGCTGGACAGGCCCATGGAAAACTGTTTTTT. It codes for CSAGQAHGKLFF.

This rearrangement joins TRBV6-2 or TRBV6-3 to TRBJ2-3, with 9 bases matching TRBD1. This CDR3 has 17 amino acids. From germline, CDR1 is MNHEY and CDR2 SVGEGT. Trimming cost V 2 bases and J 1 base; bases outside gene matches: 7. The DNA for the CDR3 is TGTGCCAGCAGTTACGGGACAGGGAGAGCTGGCACAGATACGCAGTATTTT. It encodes CASSYGTGRAGTDTQYF.

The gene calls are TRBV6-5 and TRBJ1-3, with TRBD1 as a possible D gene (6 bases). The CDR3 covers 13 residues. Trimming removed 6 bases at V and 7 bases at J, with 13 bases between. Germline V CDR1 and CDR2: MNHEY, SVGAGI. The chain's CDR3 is CASSHDRTNTIYF. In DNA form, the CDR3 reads TGTGCCAGCAGCCATGACAGGACCAACACCATATATTTT.

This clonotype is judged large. As DNA, the CDR3 is TGTGCCAGCAGCGGCGGGTGGGGGACGTCACCCCTCCACTTT. Translation: CASSGGWGTSPLHF. V is TRBV12-3 or TRBV12-4 and J is TRBJ1-6; perhaps TRBD1 as D (5 bases). V gave up 6 bases and J gave up 10 bases, with 16 bases separating them. The CDR3 covers 14 residues.

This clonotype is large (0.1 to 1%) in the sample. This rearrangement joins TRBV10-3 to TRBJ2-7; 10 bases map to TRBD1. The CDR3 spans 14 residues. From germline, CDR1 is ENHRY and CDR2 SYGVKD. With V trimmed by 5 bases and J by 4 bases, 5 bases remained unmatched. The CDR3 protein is CAISQDRGVYEQYF. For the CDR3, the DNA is TGTGCCATCAGTCAGGACAGGGGGGTTTACGAGCAGTACTTC.

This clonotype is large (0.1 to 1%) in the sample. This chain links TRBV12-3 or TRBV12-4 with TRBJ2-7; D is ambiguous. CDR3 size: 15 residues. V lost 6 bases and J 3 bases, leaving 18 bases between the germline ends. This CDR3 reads CASRAQSTADYEQYF. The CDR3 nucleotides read TGTGCCAGCAGGGCTCAGTCTACGGCCGACTACGAGCAGTACTTC.

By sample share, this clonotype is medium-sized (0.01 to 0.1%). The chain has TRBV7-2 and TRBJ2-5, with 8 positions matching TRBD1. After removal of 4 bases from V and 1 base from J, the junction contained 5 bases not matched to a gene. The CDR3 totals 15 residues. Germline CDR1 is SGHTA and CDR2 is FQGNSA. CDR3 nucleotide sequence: TGTGCCAGCAGCTCAGGACAGGGACCCCAAGAGACCCAGTACTTC. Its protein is CASSSGQGPQETQYF.

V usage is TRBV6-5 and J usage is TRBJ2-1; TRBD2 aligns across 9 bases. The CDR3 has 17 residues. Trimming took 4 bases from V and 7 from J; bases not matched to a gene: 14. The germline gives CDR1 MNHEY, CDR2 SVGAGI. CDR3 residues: CASSSKGLASGVNEQFF. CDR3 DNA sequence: TGTGCCAGCAGTTCAAAAGGACTAGCGAGTGGTGTGAATGAGCAGTTCTTC.

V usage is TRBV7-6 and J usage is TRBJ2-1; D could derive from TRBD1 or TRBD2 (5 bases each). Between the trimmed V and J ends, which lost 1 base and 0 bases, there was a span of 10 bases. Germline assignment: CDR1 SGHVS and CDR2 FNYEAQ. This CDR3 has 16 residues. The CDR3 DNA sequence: TGTGCCAGCAGCTTAGGTTCAGGGAGCTCCTACAATGAGCAGTTCTTC. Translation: CASSLGSGSSYNEQFF. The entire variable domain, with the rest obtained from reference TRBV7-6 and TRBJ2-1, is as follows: GAGVSQSPRYKVTKRGQDVALRCDPISGHVSLYWYRQALGQGPEFLTYFNYEAQQDKSGLPNDRFSAERPEGSISTLTIQRTEQRDSAMYRCASSLGSGSSYNEQFFGPGTRLTVL.

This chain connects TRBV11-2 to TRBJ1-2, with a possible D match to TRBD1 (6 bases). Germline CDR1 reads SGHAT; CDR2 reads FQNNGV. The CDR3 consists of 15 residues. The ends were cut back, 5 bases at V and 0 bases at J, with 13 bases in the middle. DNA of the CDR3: TGTGCCAGCAGCCAGTGGACAGTTTCTAACTATGGCTACACCTTC. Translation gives CASSQWTVSNYGYTF.

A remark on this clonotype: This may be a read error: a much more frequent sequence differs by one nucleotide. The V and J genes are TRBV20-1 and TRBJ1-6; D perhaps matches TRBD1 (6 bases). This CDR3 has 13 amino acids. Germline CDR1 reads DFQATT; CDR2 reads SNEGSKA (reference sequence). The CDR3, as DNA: TGCAGTTCTAGGGGGGAAAATAATTCACCCCTCCACTTT. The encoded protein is CSSRGENNSPLHF.

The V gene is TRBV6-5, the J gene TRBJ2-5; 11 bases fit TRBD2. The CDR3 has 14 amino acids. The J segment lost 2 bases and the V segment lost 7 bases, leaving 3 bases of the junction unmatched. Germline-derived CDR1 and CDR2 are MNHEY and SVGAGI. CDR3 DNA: TGTGCCAGCACAACTAGCGGGGGACAAGAGACCCAGTACTTC. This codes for CASTTSGGQETQYF.

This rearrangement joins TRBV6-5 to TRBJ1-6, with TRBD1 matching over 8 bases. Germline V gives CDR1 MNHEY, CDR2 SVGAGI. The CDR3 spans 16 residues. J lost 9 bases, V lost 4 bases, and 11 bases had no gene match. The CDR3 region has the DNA TGTGCCAGCAGTTTCTCCGGACAGGGCCAGGGTTCACCCCTCCACTTT. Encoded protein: CASSFSGQGQGSPLHF.

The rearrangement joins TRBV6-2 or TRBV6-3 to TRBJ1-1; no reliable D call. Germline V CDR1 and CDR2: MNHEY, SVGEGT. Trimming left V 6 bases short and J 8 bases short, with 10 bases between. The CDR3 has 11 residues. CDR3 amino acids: CASSFGREAFF. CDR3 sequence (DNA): TGTGCCAGCAGCTTCGGACGAGAAGCTTTCTTT.

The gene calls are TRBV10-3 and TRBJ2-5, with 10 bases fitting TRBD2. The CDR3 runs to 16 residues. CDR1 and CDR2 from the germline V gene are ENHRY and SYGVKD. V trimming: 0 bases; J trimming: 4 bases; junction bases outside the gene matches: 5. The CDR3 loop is CAISESGTSVRETQYF. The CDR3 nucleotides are TGTGCCATCAGTGAGTCAGGGACTAGCGTGAGAGAGACCCAGTACTTC.

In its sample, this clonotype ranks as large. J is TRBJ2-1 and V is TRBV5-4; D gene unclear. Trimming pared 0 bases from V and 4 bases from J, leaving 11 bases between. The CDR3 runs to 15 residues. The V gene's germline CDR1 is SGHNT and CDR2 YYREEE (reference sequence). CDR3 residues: CASSLGTAGYNEQFF. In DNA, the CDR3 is TGTGCCAGCAGCTTGGGGACGGCAGGATACAATGAGCAGTTCTTC.

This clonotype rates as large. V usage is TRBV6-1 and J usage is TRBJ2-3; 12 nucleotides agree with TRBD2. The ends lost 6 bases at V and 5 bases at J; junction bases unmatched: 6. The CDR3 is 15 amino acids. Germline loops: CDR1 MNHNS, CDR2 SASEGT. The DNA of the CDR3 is TGTGCCAGCAGGGCAACTAGCGGGAGGAGAGATACGCAGTATTTT. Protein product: CASRATSGRRDTQYF.

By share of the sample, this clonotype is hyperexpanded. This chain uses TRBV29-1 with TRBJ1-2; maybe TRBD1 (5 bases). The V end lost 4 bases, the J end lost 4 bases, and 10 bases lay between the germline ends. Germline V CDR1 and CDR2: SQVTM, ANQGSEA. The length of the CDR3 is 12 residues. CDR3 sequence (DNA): TGCAGCGTTGGGGGGGATTCCTATGGCTACACCTTC. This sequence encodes CSVGGDSYGYTF.

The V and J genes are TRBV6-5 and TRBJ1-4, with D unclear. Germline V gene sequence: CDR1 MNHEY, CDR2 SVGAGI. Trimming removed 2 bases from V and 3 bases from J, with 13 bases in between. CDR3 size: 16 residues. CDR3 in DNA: TGTGCCAGCAGTTACAACGGGCGGGGAGCTAATGAAAAACTGTTTTTT. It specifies CASSYNGRGANEKLFF.

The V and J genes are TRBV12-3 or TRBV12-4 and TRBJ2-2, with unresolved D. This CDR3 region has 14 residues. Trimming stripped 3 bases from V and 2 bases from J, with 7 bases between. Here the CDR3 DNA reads TGTGCCAGCAGTTTGAGTTTAAACACCGGGGAGCTGTTTTTT. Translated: CASSLSLNTGELFF.

CDR3 sequence: CASSPRPLDLYGYTF. The CDR3 nucleotides read TGTGCCAGTAGTCCTCGACCCTTAGACCTCTATGGCTACACCTTC. V is TRBV19 and J is TRBJ1-2; D uncertain. CDR1 and CDR2 from the germline V gene are LNHDA and SQIVND (reference sequence). Deletions cut 5 bases from V and 4 bases from J, with 17 bases between. This CDR3 region has 15 residues.

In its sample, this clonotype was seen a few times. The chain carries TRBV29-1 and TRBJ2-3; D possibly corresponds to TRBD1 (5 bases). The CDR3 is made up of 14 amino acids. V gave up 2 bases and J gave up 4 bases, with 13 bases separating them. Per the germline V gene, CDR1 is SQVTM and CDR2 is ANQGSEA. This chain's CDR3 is CSVELGRDPDTQYF. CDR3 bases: TGCAGCGTTGAACTGGGGCGCGACCCAGATACGCAGTATTTT.

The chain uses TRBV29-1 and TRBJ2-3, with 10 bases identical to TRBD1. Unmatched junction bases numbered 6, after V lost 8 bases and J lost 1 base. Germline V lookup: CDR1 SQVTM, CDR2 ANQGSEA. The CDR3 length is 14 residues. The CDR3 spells CSTDGQGGTDTQYF. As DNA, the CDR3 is TGCAGCACCGACGGACAGGGGGGCACAGATACGCAGTATTTT.

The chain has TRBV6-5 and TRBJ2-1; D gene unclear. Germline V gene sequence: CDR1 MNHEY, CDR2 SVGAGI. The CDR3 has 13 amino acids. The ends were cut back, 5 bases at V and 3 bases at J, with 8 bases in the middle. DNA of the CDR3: TGTGCCAGCAGTGAACCATTCTACAATGAGCAGTTCTTC. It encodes CASSEPFYNEQFF.